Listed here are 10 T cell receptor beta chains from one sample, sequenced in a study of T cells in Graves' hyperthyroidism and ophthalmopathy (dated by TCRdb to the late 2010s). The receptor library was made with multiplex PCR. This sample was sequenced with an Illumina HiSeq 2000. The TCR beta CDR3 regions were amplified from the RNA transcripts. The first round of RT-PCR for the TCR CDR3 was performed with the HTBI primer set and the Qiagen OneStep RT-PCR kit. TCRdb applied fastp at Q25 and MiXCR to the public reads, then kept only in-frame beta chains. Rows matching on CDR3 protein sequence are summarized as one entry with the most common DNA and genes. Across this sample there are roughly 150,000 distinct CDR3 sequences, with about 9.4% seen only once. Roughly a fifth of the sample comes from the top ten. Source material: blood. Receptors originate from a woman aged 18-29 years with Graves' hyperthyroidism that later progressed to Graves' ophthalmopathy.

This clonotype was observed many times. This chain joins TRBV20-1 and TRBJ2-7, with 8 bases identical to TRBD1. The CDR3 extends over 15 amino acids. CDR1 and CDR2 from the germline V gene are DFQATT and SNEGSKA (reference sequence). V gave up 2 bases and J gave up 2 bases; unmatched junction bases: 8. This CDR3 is CSARPGQERAYEQYF. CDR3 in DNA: TGCAGTGCTAGACCGGGACAGGAAAGAGCCTACGAGCAGTACTTC.

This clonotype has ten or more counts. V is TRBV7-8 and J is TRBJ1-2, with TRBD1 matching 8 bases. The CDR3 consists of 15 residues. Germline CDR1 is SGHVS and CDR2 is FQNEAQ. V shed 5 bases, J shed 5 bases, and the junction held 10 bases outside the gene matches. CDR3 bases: TGTGCCAGCAGCCGAAGGACAGGGACCAGTTATGGCTACACCTTC. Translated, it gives CASSRRTGTSYGYTF.

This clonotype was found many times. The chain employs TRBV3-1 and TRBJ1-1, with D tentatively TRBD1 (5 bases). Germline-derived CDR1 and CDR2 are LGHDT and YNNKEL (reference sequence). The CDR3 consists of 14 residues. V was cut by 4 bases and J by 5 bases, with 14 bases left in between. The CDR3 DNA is TGTGCCAGCAGCCCCCAATGGGGCGGGACTGAAGCTTTCTTT. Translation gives CASSPQWGGTEAFF.

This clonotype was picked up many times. The CDR3 region is CASSGFGGNNQPQHF. The CDR3 coding sequence is TGTGCCAGCAGTGGATTTGGGGGGAACAATCAGCCCCAGCATTTT. The chain couples TRBV2 to TRBJ1-5, with D perhaps matching TRBD1 (5 bases). This CDR3 contains 15 residues. Germline V gene sequence: CDR1 SNHLY, CDR2 FYNNEI. V was shortened by 4 bases and J by 3 bases, with 13 bases between the two germline ends.

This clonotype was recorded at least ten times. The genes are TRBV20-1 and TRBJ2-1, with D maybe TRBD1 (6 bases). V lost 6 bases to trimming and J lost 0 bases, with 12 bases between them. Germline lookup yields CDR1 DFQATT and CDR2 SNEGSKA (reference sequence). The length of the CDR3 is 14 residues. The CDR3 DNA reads TGCAGTGCCCCCGGACAGAGCTCCTACAATGAGCAGTTCTTC. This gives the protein CSAPGQSSYNEQFF.

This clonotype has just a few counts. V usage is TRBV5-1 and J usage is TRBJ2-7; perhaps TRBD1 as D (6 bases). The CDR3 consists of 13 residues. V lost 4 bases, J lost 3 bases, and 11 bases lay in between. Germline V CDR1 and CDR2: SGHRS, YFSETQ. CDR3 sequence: CASSAGQLYEQYF. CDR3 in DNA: TGCGCCAGCAGCGCCGGACAGCTCTACGAGCAGTACTTC. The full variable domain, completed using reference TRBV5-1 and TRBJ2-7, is KAGVTQTPRYLIKTRGQQVTLSCSPISGHRSVSWYQQTPGQGLQFLFEYFSETQRNKGNFPGRFSGRQFSNSRSEMNVSTLELGDSALYLCASSAGQLYEQYFGPGTRLTVT.

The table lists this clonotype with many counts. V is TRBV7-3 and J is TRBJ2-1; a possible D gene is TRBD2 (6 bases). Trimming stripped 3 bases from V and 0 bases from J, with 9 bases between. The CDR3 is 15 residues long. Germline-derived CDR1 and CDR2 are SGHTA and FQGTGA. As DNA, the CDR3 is TGTGCCAGCAGCTTGTCGCGGGACTCCTACAATGAGCAGTTCTTC. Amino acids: CASSLSRDSYNEQFF.

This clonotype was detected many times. CDR3 nucleotide sequence: TGTGCCAGCAGTGAAGACGGGGATGGCTACACCTTC. This encodes CASSEDGDGYTF. This chain uses TRBV6-1 with TRBJ1-2; D not certain. Germline-derived CDR1 and CDR2 are MNHNS and SASEGT. Trimming stripped 1 base from V and 6 bases from J, with 6 bases between. This CDR3 spans 12 amino acids.

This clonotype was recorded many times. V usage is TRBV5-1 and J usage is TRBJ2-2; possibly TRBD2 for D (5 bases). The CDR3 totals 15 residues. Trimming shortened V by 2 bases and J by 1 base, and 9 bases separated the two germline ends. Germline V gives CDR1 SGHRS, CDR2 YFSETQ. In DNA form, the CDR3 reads TGCGCCAGCAGCTTATTAGCGCAGAACACCGGGGAGCTGTTTTTT. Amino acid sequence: CASSLLAQNTGELFF.

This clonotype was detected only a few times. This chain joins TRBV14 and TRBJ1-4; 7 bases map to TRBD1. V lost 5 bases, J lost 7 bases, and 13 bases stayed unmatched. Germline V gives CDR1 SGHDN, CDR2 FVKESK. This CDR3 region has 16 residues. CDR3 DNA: TGTGCCAGCAGCGGCAACTTAGGGGGCCTTGGTGAAAAACTGTTTTTT. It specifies CASSGNLGGLGEKLFF. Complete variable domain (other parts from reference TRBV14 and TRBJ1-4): EAGVTQFPSHSVIEKGQTVTLRCDPISGHDNLYWYRRVMGKEIKFLLHFVKESKQDESGMPNNRFLAERTGGTYSTLKVQPAELEDSGVYFCASSGNLGGLGEKLFFGSGTQLSVL.